Described below is a single T cell receptor (beta chain) sequence and its context. What it recognizes is unknown. Trimming removed 4 bases from V and 0 bases from J, with 9 bases in between. There are 14 residues in the CDR3. Germline CDR1 reads LNHDA; CDR2 reads SQIVND (reference sequence). This record comes from a study of T cell responses to AZD1222 COVID-19 vaccine. Study-wide points: The repertoires were collected only after the peak T cell response. Following two doses of AZD1222, Spike-specific TCR breadth and depth rose. Unmutated variant regions reportedly attract nearly half of all spike-specific TCRs. Clonal diversity was possibly underestimated; the donors were predominantly white British and more often female.

Sequencing was performed with immunoSEQ multiplex PCR; in TCRdb, only in-frame clones are kept and a portion is missing. The table includes 130,000 or so clones, approximately 93% detected once. This clonotype originated in an adult in good health. Sequenced material: peripheral blood, taken on day 0 of MenACWY control vaccination. The chain uses TRBV19 and TRBJ1-1; D not resolved. CDR3 nucleotide sequence: TGTGCCAGTAGTAAGGTGTTTATGAACACTGAAGCTTTCTTT. Translated, it gives CASSKVFMNTEAFF.